A single sample is the source of the 10 T cell receptor beta chains below, sequenced in a study of T cell responses to AZD1222 COVID-19 vaccine (TCRdb year 2021). In light of the paper, this sample's time point label describes: baseline before first vaccination. The library was generated by the immunoSEQ multiplex PCR assay. TCRdb took over this immuneACCESS table, retaining in-frame rearrangements with V and J assigned. Such tables are incomplete; in checked studies, under half of the missing clones stem from an unresolved V gene, and the remainder is unexplained. The sample has 100,000 or so clones on record, more than 75% of them singletons. The top ten clonotypes cover approximately 12% of the sample. Sequenced material: peripheral blood, taken on day 0 of AZD1222 vaccination. The receptors originated from an adult in good health.

This clone was counted a single time. The gene calls are TRBV7-8 and TRBJ1-3; no definite D call. CDR1 and CDR2 (germline): SGHVS, FQNEAQ. The CDR3 contains 14 residues. V dropped 7 bases and J dropped 1 base, with 11 bases sitting between them. The CDR3, as DNA: TGTGCCAGCACCGCCCGGAGGTCTGGAAACACCATATATTTT. Encoded protein: CASTARRSGNTIYF.

The chain is built from TRBV9 and TRBJ2-1; D gene ambiguous. The length of the CDR3 is 15 residues. In germline, CDR1 is SGDLS, CDR2 YYNGEE. The V end lost 4 bases, the J end lost 2 bases, and 13 bases lay between the germline ends. DNA of the CDR3: TGTGCCAGCAGCCCCCGCGAAGTTCCCTACAATGAGCAGTTCTTC. Protein sequence: CASSPREVPYNEQFF. Supplemented by reference TRBV9 and TRBJ2-1, the full variable domain reads DSGVTQTPKHLITATGQRVTLRCSPRSGDLSVYWYQQSLDQGLQFLIQYYNGEERAKGNILERFSAQQFPDLHSELNLSSLELGDSALYFCASSPREVPYNEQFFGPGTRLTVL.

The rearrangement joins TRBV4-2 to TRBJ2-3; 9 nucleotides agree with TRBD2. The CDR3 is 16 amino acids. The V segment lost 1 base and the J segment 2 bases; nucleotides outside the gene matches: 4. Germline values: CDR1 LGHNA, CDR2 YNFKEQ. The CDR3 DNA is TGTGCCAGCAGCCAAGCGACTAGCGGATTCACAGATACGCAGTATTTT. It specifies CASSQATSGFTDTQYF.

The CDR3 DNA reads TGTGCCAGCAGTTACTCAACAGGGGGGCCCCAGCATTTT. Translation: CASSYSTGGPQHF. V usage is TRBV6-2 or TRBV6-3 and J usage is TRBJ1-5; 8 bases are shared with TRBD1. Per the germline V gene, CDR1 is MNHEY and CDR2 is SVGEGT. The J segment lost 9 bases and the V segment lost 0 bases, leaving 1 base of the junction unmatched. The CDR3 runs 13 residues.

The V gene is TRBV30, the J gene TRBJ2-1; maybe TRBD1 (6 bases). The ends were cut back, 0 bases at V and 8 bases at J, with 8 bases in the middle. This CDR3 is built from 12 residues. CDR1 is GTSNPN, CDR2 SVGIG, per germline (reference sequence). For the CDR3, the DNA is TGTGCCTGGAGTGTAAAGGGGGATGAGCAGTTCTTC. Protein: CAWSVKGDEQFF.

The V gene is TRBV4-3, the J gene TRBJ1-6, with D perhaps TRBD1 (5 bases). Germline V gene data show CDR1 as LGHNA and CDR2 as YSLEER. This CDR3 has 16 residues. V lost 3 bases and J lost 7, with 16 bases in between. Here the CDR3 reads CASSQLHGQGNSPLHF. In nucleotides, the CDR3 is TGCGCCAGCAGCCAGCTACATGGACAAGGGAATTCACCCCTCCACTTT.

The rearrangement joins TRBV3-1 (or the pseudogene TRBV3-2) to TRBJ2-3; D call uncertain. The CDR3 length is 13 residues. Trimming left V 0 bases short and J 2 bases short, with 3 bases between. Germline-derived CDR1 and CDR2 are LGHDT and YNNKEL (reference sequence). The CDR3 sequence is CASSQEDTDTQYF. CDR3 DNA: TGTGCCAGCAGCCAAGAGGACACAGATACGCAGTATTTT.

The J gene is TRBJ1-4, the V gene TRBV11-3, with D hard to call. The CDR3 extends over 13 amino acids. CDR1 and CDR2 (germline): SGHNT, YENEEA. The V gene lost 5 bases and the J gene lost 3 bases, with 7 bases spanning the gap. The CDR3 DNA sequence: TGTGCCAGCAGCCCCGGCCCTAATGAAAAACTGTTTTTT. Its protein product is CASSPGPNEKLFF.

The CDR3 here is CASSIGQGDQPQHF. In DNA form, the CDR3 reads TGCGCCAGCAGCATCGGACAGGGGGATCAGCCCCAGCATTTT. The chain carries TRBV5-1 and TRBJ1-5, with TRBD1 identical over 10 bases. The V and J ends lost 4 bases and 5 bases, in that order; junction bases with no gene match: 3. In germline, CDR1 is SGHRS, CDR2 YFSETQ. There are 14 residues in the CDR3.

The CDR3 region is CASGGQGGYGYTF. CDR3 DNA: TGTGCCAGCGGTGGGCAGGGGGGCTATGGCTACACCTTC. The chain uses TRBV28 and TRBJ1-2, with 7 bases lining up with TRBD1. Germline V CDR1 and CDR2: MDHEN, SYDVKM. There are 13 residues in the CDR3. The junction had 7 bases not matched to a gene; V was cut back by 8 bases and J by 4 bases.